What follows are 6 T cell receptor beta chains derived from one specimen sequenced in a study of cytomegalovirus exposure and HLA in healthy donors. The PCR ran on 60 Vbeta and 13 Jbeta primers. Method: immunoSEQ multiplex PCR; TCRdb's copy keeps in-frame clones and lacks some. The repertoire has roughly 70,000 clones, around 80% of them found once; the top ten carry around 6%. Sequences were obtained from PBMCs. The receptors were gathered from a man aged 50 to 60 in good health and CMV-seronegative.

The J gene is TRBJ2-5, the V gene TRBV19, with D perhaps matching TRBD2 (7 bases). The germline gives CDR1 LNHDA, CDR2 SQIVND (reference sequence). The CDR3 spans 16 residues. Trimming pared 9 bases from V and 1 base from J, leaving 21 bases between. The CDR3 region has the DNA TGTGCCAGCAGGACCGGGGGGCGAGGGGTCCAAGAGACCCAGTACTTC. This sequence encodes CASRTGGRGVQETQYF.

This clone appeared once. The gene calls are TRBV7-2 and TRBJ1-1, with TRBD1 matching 7 bases. Germline CDR1 SGHTA, CDR2 FQGNSA. The CDR3 is made up of 14 amino acids. Unmatched junction bases numbered 4, after V lost 5 bases and J lost 1 base. The CDR3 sequence: CASSMGTENTEAFF. The CDR3 coding sequence is TGTGCCAGCAGCATGGGGACAGAGAACACTGAAGCTTTCTTT.

This chain links TRBV19 with TRBJ2-7; maybe TRBD1 (6 bases). Germline values: CDR1 LNHDA, CDR2 SQIVND (reference sequence). V lost 4 bases and J 2 bases, leaving 15 bases between the germline ends. The CDR3 runs 15 residues. CDR3 nucleotide sequence: TGTGCCAGTAGTACAACAGGGAGAAATACCTACGAGCAGTACTTC. Protein: CASSTTGRNTYEQYF.

V gene TRBV5-4 combines with J gene TRBJ1-2; 7 positions agree with TRBD1. The germline V gene encodes CDR1 SGHNT and CDR2 YYREEE (reference sequence). This CDR3 contains 14 residues. J gave up 6 bases and V 3 bases, and 8 bases lay outside the gene matches. CDR3 DNA: TGTGCCAGCAGCTCCAATACAGGGGATCATGGCTACACCTTC. Protein: CASSSNTGDHGYTF.

In nucleotides, the CDR3 is TGTGCCAGCAGTGGTCCCGCACAACCGAACACCGGGGAGCTGTTTTTT. It translates to CASSGPAQPNTGELFF. The chain recombines TRBV6-1 with TRBJ2-2, with D unclear. From germline, CDR1 is MNHNS and CDR2 SASEGT. V was clipped by 4 bases and J by 0 bases, with 12 bases between them. The CDR3 has 16 amino acids.

CDR3 sequence reads: CASTDVGGARQPQHF. Here the CDR3 DNA reads TGTGCCAGTACCGATGTAGGGGGGGCTCGCCAGCCCCAGCATTTT. The chain combines TRBV19 with TRBJ1-5; maybe TRBD1 (6 bases). V was shortened by 7 bases and J by 7 bases, with 20 bases between the two germline ends. The CDR3 sequence is 15 residues long. Per germline, CDR1 LNHDA and CDR2 SQIVND (reference sequence).